The next 24 T cell receptor beta chains were all read from a single sample in a study of blood T cells in healthy people across ages. Sample-barcoded 5' priming and a J-beta primer mix drove a second PCR of roughly 6 to 12 cycles. From the 5' RACE reads, TCRdb called clonotypes with MiXCR, one entry per CDR3 protein. The top ten clones hold approximately 0.7% of a sample with roughly 1 million distinct CDR3 sequences, roughly 24% of them seen once. These same data were also listed under a study on T cells of mothers and their children.

Sequenced sample: blood. The receptors originated from a girl aged 2 to 10 in good health.

At least ten counts were recorded for this clonotype. The rearrangement joins TRBV3-1 to TRBJ2-1; 10 bases align to TRBD2. The junction had 6 bases not matched to a gene; V was cut back by 4 bases and J by 0 bases. The CDR3 spans 17 residues. Germline CDR1 LGHDT, CDR2 YNNKEL (reference sequence). In DNA, the CDR3 is TGTGCCAGCAGCCCCCAAGCGGGAGGGAGCTCCTACAATGAGCAGTTCTTC. It specifies CASSPQAGGSSYNEQFF.

The J gene is TRBJ2-5, the V gene TRBV20-1, with D uncertain. The better agreement between TRBJ2-1 and the DNA end casts doubt on the J call. From germline, CDR1 is DFQATT and CDR2 SNEGSKA (reference sequence). CDR3 length: 13 residues. CDR3 region: CSARKGQNNEQFF. CDR3 DNA sequence: TGCAGTGCTAGAAAAGGGCAAAACAATGAGCAGTTCTTC.

This clonotype has more than one count but fewer than ten. The J gene is TRBJ1-1, the V gene TRBV29-1; D unresolved. Trimming left V 8 bases short and J 0 bases short, with 7 bases between. From germline, CDR1 is SQVTM and CDR2 ANQGSEA. The CDR3 loop spans 11 amino acids. The CDR3 loop is CSSEVNTEAFF. The CDR3 DNA follows: TGCAGCTCCGAGGTGAACACTGAAGCTTTCTTT.

The sample holds a few counts of this clonotype. CDR3 coding DNA: TGCAGCGTTGAATCCGGACTAGCGGGAGGTGGGTCCTACAATGAGCAGTTCTTC. Protein sequence: CSVESGLAGGGSYNEQFF. This sequence joins TRBV29-1 and TRBJ2-1; 14 positions agree with TRBD2. There are 18 residues in the CDR3. The junction had 7 bases not matched to a gene; V was cut back by 2 bases and J by 1 base. Germline V gene lookup returns CDR1 SQVTM and CDR2 ANQGSEA.

The chain has TRBV7-8 and TRBJ2-1, with 11 bases lining up with TRBD1. V shed 2 bases and J 7 bases; nucleotides not matched to a gene: 7. CDR1 and CDR2 from the germline V gene are SGHVS and FQNEAQ. The CDR3 is 16 amino acids. CDR3 in DNA: TGTGCCAGCAGCTTATCCGGGACAGGGGGGAGAAATGAGCAGTTCTTC. Its translation: CASSLSGTGGRNEQFF.

This clonotype has only a few counts. The chain couples TRBV10-2 to TRBJ1-1; D is undetermined. The germline V gene has CDR1 WSHSY and CDR2 SAAADI. The CDR3 has 13 amino acids. V lost 3 bases and J 0 bases, leaving 5 bases between the germline ends. The CDR3 loop is CASSEPMNTEAFF. The CDR3 bases are TGCGCCAGCAGTGAACCGATGAACACTGAAGCTTTCTTT.

CDR3 region: CASSLLANHEQYF. The CDR3 DNA is TGTGCCAGCAGTTTATTAGCTAACCACGAGCAGTACTTC. The V and J genes are TRBV27 and TRBJ2-7; D is ambiguous. The CDR3 totals 13 residues. Trimming removed 1 base from V and 5 bases from J, with 9 bases in between. Germline V lookup: CDR1 MNHEY, CDR2 SMNVEV (reference sequence).

This clonotype was detected only a few times. J is TRBJ2-1 and V is TRBV20-1, with D hard to call. This CDR3 spans 14 amino acids. V dropped 3 bases and J dropped 0 bases, with 9 bases sitting between them. Germline CDR1 and CDR2: DFQATT and SNEGSKA (reference sequence). CDR3 in amino acids: CSASSGRSYNEQFF. The CDR3 DNA reads as TGCAGTGCTAGTTCGGGTCGCTCCTACAATGAGCAGTTCTTC.

This chain links TRBV4-3 with TRBJ1-4; D not certain. Trimming cost V 0 bases and J 0 bases, with 8 bases left between them. This CDR3 is 16 amino acids long. Germline CDR1 LGHNA, CDR2 YSLEER. Written as DNA, the CDR3 is TGCGCCAGCAGCCAAGATGGGCCCTCAACTAATGAAAAACTGTTTTTT. The encoded protein is CASSQDGPSTNEKLFF.

This chain uses TRBV19 with TRBJ1-1; D is unresolved. Germline CDR1 reads LNHDA; CDR2 reads SQIVND (reference sequence). The CDR3 covers 13 residues. The V and J ends lost 1 base and 8 bases respectively, with 11 bases between them. The chain's CDR3 is CASSIGAQNEAFF. CDR3 DNA: TGTGCCAGTAGTATAGGAGCCCAAAACGAAGCTTTCTTT. Full variable domain (remainder filled in from reference TRBV19 and TRBJ1-1): DGGITQSPKYLFRKEGQNVTLSCEQNLNHDAMYWYRQDPGQGLRLIYYSQIVNDFQKGDIAEGYSVSREKKESFPLTVTSAQKNPTAFYLCASSIGAQNEAFFGQGTRLTVV.

Only a few counts were recorded for this clonotype. The chain carries TRBV25-1 and TRBJ1-4; possible D gene TRBD1, 5 bases. The germline CDR1 and CDR2 sequences are MGHDK and SYGVNS. Trimming pared 7 bases from V and 0 bases from J, leaving 18 bases between. The CDR3 is 17 amino acids. CDR3 residues: CASTPSPGTATNEKLFF. The DNA of the CDR3 is TGTGCCAGCACTCCATCTCCGGGGACCGCAACTAATGAAAAACTGTTTTTT.

This clonotype has just a few counts. V gene TRBV7-9 combines with J gene TRBJ1-4; D remains ambiguous. This CDR3 spans 14 amino acids. Trimming pared 5 bases from V and 5 bases from J, leaving 12 bases between. Germline CDR1 is SEHNR and CDR2 is FQNEAQ (reference sequence). DNA of the CDR3: TGTGCCAGCAGCACCTTGAGGGCCAATGAAAAACTGTTTTTT. Its translation: CASSTLRANEKLFF. The full variable domain, in which reference TRBV7-9 and TRBJ1-4 provide the parts outside the CDR3, is DTGVSQNPRHKITKRGQNVTFRCDPISEHNRLYWYRQTLGQGPEFLTYFQNEAQLEKSRLLSDRFSAERPKGSFSTLEIQRTEQGDSAMYLCASSTLRANEKLFFGSGTQLSVL.

This clonotype came up a few times. This chain connects TRBV7-2 to TRBJ2-5; D call uncertain. Germline values: CDR1 SGHTA, CDR2 FQGNSA. Trimming took off 6 bases at V and 5 bases at J, with 16 bases between the two ends. The CDR3 covers 14 residues. This chain's CDR3 is CASSSLTLYETQYF. The CDR3 nucleotides read TGTGCCAGCAGTTCACTTACTTTATACGAGACCCAGTACTTC.

This clonotype was picked up many times. The chain carries TRBV5-6 and TRBJ2-5, with 9 bases identical to TRBD2. CDR3 length: 17 residues. Germline assignment: CDR1 SGHDT and CDR2 YYEEEE. The V and J ends lost 1 base and 3 bases, in that order; junction bases with no gene match: 10. The CDR3, as DNA: TGTGCCAGCAGCTTGTTAGGGAGACTAGCGGATGAAGAGACCCAGTACTTC. This codes for CASSLLGRLADEETQYF.

This clonotype was counted between two and nine times. The chain links TRBV7-2 to TRBJ1-2; D gene unclear. CDR1 and CDR2 from the germline V gene are SGHTA and FQGNSA. The CDR3 has 14 amino acids. Trimming left V 1 base short and J 8 bases short, with 14 bases between. CDR3: CASSLDRAVRGYTF. The CDR3 bases are TGTGCCAGCAGCTTAGATCGGGCCGTCCGCGGCTACACCTTC.

There are a few counts of this clonotype. The rearrangement uses TRBV27 and TRBJ2-3, with D perhaps TRBD1 (8 bases). Germline values: CDR1 MNHEY, CDR2 SMNVEV (reference sequence). This CDR3 is 16 amino acids long. The ends were cut back, 5 bases at V and 3 bases at J, with 18 bases in the middle. The CDR3 bases are TGTGCCAGCAGTGCCCCCGGACAGGGAGGGACAGATACGCAGTATTTT. Translated: CASSAPGQGGTDTQYF.

This chain connects TRBV6-5 to TRBJ2-5; TRBD2 aligns across 7 bases. This CDR3 contains 15 residues. Per germline, CDR1 MNHEY and CDR2 SVGAGI. With V trimmed by 3 bases and J by 4 bases, 8 bases remained unmatched. CDR3 loop: CASSYSSGGGETQYF. CDR3 sequence (DNA): TGTGCCAGCAGTTATTCCTCGGGGGGTGGAGAGACCCAGTACTTC.

The rearrangement links TRBV29-1 to TRBJ2-7, with D perhaps matching TRBD2 (5 bases). This CDR3 has 13 residues. Germline V lookup: CDR1 SQVTM, CDR2 ANQGSEA. Trimming took 7 bases from V and 3 from J, leaving 16 bases between them. CDR3: CSARSPSSYEQYF. CDR3 DNA sequence: TGCAGCGCCCGAAGCCCTAGCAGCTACGAGCAGTACTTC.

The J gene is TRBJ2-5, the V gene TRBV5-1; the match to TRBD1 covers 7 bases. CDR1 and CDR2 from the germline V gene are SGHRS and YFSETQ. The CDR3 has 15 residues. The junction had 10 bases not matched to a gene; V was cut back by 5 bases and J by 3 bases. The CDR3: CASRGIDRAEETQYF. The CDR3 coding sequence is TGCGCCAGCAGGGGTATCGACAGGGCGGAAGAGACCCAGTACTTC.

The chain couples TRBV4-1 to TRBJ2-2; D is unresolved. Germline V lookup: CDR1 MGHRA, CDR2 YSYEKL. There are 16 residues in the CDR3. The V end was cut by 4 bases, the J end by 3 bases, with 15 bases between. For the CDR3, the DNA is TGCGCCAGCAGCCGTCTCTGGGCGGTTCACACCGGGGAGCTGTTTTTT. It translates to CASSRLWAVHTGELFF.

This clonotype came up a few times. The gene calls are TRBV20-1 and TRBJ1-5; D call uncertain. The V gene lost 4 bases and the J gene lost 5 bases, with 15 bases spanning the gap. This CDR3 is 14 amino acids long. Germline values: CDR1 DFQATT, CDR2 SNEGSKA (reference sequence). The CDR3 spells CSAKAVPTDQPQHF. The CDR3 DNA follows: TGCAGTGCTAAGGCGGTTCCGACCGATCAGCCCCAGCATTTT.

This clonotype was seen a handful of times. This chain joins TRBV6-2 or TRBV6-3 and TRBJ2-1; TRBD2 matches at 9 bases. CDR3 size: 15 residues. The V gene end was trimmed by 4 bases and the J gene end by 4 bases; junction bases not matched to a gene: 5. Germline V gene data show CDR1 as MNHEY and CDR2 as SVGEGT. This CDR3 reads CASSSLAGVYNEQFF. CDR3 in DNA: TGTGCCAGCAGTTCTTTAGCGGGGGTTTACAATGAGCAGTTCTTC.

The chain combines TRBV5-1 with TRBJ2-7; 9 positions match TRBD2. The CDR3 extends over 21 amino acids. The V and J ends lost 0 bases and 0 bases, in that order; junction bases with no gene match: 19. From germline, CDR1 is SGHRS and CDR2 YFSETQ. The CDR3 is CASSLVGSSGLAAKGSYEQYF. CDR3 nucleotide sequence: TGCGCCAGCAGCTTGGTTGGGTCCTCGGGACTAGCTGCAAAGGGCTCCTACGAGCAGTACTTC.

This clonotype was seen more than once but under ten times. The chain has TRBV19 and TRBJ2-7; TRBD2 is a possible D gene (5 bases). The last part of the DNA fits TRBJ2-1 better; the J call may be wrong. Looked up from germline, CDR1 is LNHDA and CDR2 is SQIVND (reference sequence). The length of the CDR3 is 15 residues. Here the CDR3 reads CASSTGLGGYNEQFF. CDR3 sequence (DNA): TGTGCCAGTAGTACCGGACTCGGTGGATACAATGAGCAGTTCTTC.